The rows below give T cell receptor beta chains drawn from one sample of a study of molecular identifiers for immune sequencing clone quantification. TCRdb recomputed calls from the PCR reads with MiXCR, one row per CDR3 protein. Among roughly 90,000 distinct CDR3 sequences listed, under 20% were seen once. Sequencing input: naive CD8+ T cells from blood, with Jurkat cell RNA spiked in. The source is a human donor in good health. Some libraries in this study had Jurkat cell RNA spiked in. Each CDR3 is given with its conserved first and last residue. The order of the fields is clone size, J gene, V gene, D gene, CDR3 length, CDR3 DNA, CDR3 protein. A D gene is named only where the DNA matches it firmly. Some rows have no size entry. The others give once, few or many, or a class for an expanded clone.

>many|TRBJ2-3|TRBV2|TRBD2|13
TGTGCCAGCAGTGAATTCGGGACTAGCGGGCAGTATTTT
CASSEFGTSGQYF
>many|TRBJ2-7|TRBV7-9|NA|12
TGTGCCAGCAGCCCAGGGGCCTACGAGCAGTACTTC
CASSPGAYEQYF
>many|TRBJ2-7|TRBV6-1|NA|13
TGTGCCAGCAATTTTGGGGGCGTATACGAGCAGTACTTC
CASNFGGVYEQYF
>many|TRBJ2-2|TRBV27|NA|16
TGTGCCAGCTCCCTAAGCGCGGGAATTGGGGCCGGGGAGCTGTTTTTT
CASSLSAGIGAGELFF
>few|TRBJ2-7|TRBV11-2|NA|13
TGTGCCAGCAGCTTAAGGACAGTCTACGAGCAGTACTTC
CASSLRTVYEQYF
>many|TRBJ2-7|TRBV7-3|TRBD2|16
TGTGCCAGCAGCCCAGGACTAGCGGGTAACAACTACGAGCAGTACTTC
CASSPGLAGNNYEQYF
>many|TRBJ2-7|TRBV19|NA|14
TGTGCCAGTACTACTCACACCGGGACCGCCGAGCAGTACTTC
CASTTHTGTAEQYF
>many|TRBJ2-7|TRBV27|NA|14
TGTGCCAGCAGCAAAAGGGCGGGGTCCTACGAGCAGTACTTC
CASSKRAGSYEQYF
>many|TRBJ2-7|TRBV28|TRBD2|13
TGTGCCAGCAGTCAAGCGGGAGCTCGCGAGCAGTACTTC
CASSQAGAREQYF
>many|TRBJ1-1|TRBV5-4|NA|14
TGTGCCAGCAAGACGGGGGCTGGCGGCACTGAAGCTTTCTTT
CASKTGAGGTEAFF
>many|TRBJ2-2|TRBV6-6|TRBD2|17
TGTGCCAGCAACATAGTCGGGACTAGCGACACCACCGGGGAGCTGTTTTTT
CASNIVGTSDTTGELFF
>many|TRBJ2-1|TRBV29-1|NA|13
TGCAGCGTTGTTGGGGTCTCCTACAATGAGCAGTTCTTC
CSVVGVSYNEQFF
>many|TRBJ1-1|TRBV19|NA|14
TGTGCCAGTAGTATAGAGGGGGTTGCCACTGAAGCTTTCTTT
CASSIEGVATEAFF
>many|TRBJ2-7|TRBV29-1|NA|12
TGCAGCGTCTTAGCGGTGACCTACGAGCAGTACTTC
CSVLAVTYEQYF
>once|TRBJ2-3|TRBV7-9|NA|13
TGTGCCAGCAGCTTAGCGGGTGATAATACGCAGTATTTT
CASSLAGDNTQYF
>many|TRBJ2-1|TRBV5-5|TRBD2|16
TGTGCCAGCAGCTTGGGACTAGCGGGAGTCTCATATGAGCAGTTCTTC
CASSLGLAGVSYEQFF
>many|TRBJ2-1|TRBV20-1|TRBD2|16
TGCAGTGCTAGATCTTTTGGAGGGATAGCGGGAGATGAGCAGTTCTTC
CSARSFGGIAGDEQFF
>many|TRBJ1-1|TRBV4-3|NA|16
TGCGCCAGCAGCCAAGATTACACCCCTTGGAACACTGAAGCTTTCTTT
CASSQDYTPWNTEAFF
>few|TRBJ1-2|TRBV7-6|TRBD1|16
TGTGCCAGCAGCTCCTATGGACAGGAAATTAACTATGGCTACACCTTC
CASSSYGQEINYGYTF
>NA|TRBJ1-1|TRBV4-1|TRBD1|16
TGCGCCAGCAGCCAATTGCCAGGGGGGATGAACACTGAAGCTTTCTTT
CASSQLPGGMNTEAFF
>many|TRBJ2-7|TRBV4-3|TRBD1|14
TGCGCCAGCAGCCAAGTTCAGGGGGACTACGAGCAGTACTTC
CASSQVQGDYEQYF
>many|TRBJ2-5|TRBV5-1|TRBD2|17
TGCGCCAGCAGCTATCTCCCTAGCGGGGGGGCTCAGGAGACCCAGTACTTC
CASSYLPSGGAQETQYF
>many|TRBJ2-1|TRBV6-2/TRBV6-3|NA|13
TGTGCCAGCAGTTACTCGTATGTGGGTGAGCAGTTCTTC
CASSYSYVGEQFF
>many|TRBJ2-5|TRBV29-1|NA|14
TGCAGCGTTGAAGTGGGCACCGCGGGCGAGACCCAGTACTTC
CSVEVGTAGETQYF